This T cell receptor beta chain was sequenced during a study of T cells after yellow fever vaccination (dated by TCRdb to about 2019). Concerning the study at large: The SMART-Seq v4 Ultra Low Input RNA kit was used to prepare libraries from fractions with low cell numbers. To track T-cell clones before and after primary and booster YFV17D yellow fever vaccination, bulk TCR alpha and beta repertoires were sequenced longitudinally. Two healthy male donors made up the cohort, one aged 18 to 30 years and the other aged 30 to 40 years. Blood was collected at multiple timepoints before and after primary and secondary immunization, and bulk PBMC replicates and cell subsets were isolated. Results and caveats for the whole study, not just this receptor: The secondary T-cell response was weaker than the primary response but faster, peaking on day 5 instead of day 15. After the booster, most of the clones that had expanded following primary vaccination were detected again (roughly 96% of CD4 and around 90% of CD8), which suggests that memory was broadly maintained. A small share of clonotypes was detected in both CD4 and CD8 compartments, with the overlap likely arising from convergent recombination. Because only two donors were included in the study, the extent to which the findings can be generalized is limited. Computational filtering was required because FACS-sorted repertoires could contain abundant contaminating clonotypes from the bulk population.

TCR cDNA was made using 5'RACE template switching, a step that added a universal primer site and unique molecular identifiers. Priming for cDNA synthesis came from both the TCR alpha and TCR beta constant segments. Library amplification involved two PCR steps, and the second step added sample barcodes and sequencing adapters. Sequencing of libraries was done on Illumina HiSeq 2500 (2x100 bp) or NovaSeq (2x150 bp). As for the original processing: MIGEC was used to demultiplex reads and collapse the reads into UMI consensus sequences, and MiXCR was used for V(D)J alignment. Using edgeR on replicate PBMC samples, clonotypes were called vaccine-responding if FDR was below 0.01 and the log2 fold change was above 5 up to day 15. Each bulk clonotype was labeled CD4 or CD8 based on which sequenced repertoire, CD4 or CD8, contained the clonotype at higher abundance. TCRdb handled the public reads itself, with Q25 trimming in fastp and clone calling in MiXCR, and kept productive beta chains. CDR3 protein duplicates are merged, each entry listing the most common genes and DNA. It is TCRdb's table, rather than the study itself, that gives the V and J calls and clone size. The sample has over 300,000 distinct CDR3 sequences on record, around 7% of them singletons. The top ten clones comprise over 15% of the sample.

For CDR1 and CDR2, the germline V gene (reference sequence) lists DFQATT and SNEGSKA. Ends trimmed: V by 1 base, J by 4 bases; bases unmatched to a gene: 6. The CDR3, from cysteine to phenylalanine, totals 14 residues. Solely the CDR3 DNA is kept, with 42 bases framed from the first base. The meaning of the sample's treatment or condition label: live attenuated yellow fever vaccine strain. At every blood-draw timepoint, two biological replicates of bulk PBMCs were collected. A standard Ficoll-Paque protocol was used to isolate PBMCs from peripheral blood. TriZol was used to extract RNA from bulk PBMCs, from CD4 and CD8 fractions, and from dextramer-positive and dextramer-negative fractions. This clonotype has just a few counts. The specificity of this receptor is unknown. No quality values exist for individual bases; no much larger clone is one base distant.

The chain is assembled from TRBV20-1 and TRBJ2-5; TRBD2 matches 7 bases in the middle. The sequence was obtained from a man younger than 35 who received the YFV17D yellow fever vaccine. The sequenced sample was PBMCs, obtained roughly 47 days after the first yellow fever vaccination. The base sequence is TGCAGTGCTAGAGGGTCTAGGGAGGGAGAGACCCAGTACTTC. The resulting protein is CSARGSREGETQYF.